The rows below give T cell receptor beta chains drawn from one sample of a study of lymphopenia after photon versus proton radiotherapy. Data came from immunoSEQ multiplex PCR; TCRdb stores just in-frame clones and leaves some out. The sample lists 45,000 to 65,000 clones, 65% to 85% occurring once. Sequenced material: peripheral blood, taken from a patient treated with photon-based radiotherapy. The receptors stem from a man aged 50 to 59 with gastric cancer. Both conserved end residues are part of each CDR3. The D gene is left open where the match is weak. A row's size may be missing; if present it is once, few, many or a size class.

j_call	d_call	v_call	clone_size	cdr3_aa	cdr3_nt
TRBJ2-7	TRBD1	TRBV6-1	.	CASSDRDRVSYEQYF	TGTGCCAGCAGCGACCGGGACAGGGTCTCCTACGAGCAGTACTTC
TRBJ2-7	.	TRBV25-1	.	CASSEAIDGPYEQYF	TGTGCCAGCAGTGAGGCTATAGACGGCCCCTACGAGCAGTACTTC
TRBJ1-1	.	TRBV7-9	.	CASSLAPQGNTEAFF	TGTGCCAGCAGCTTAGCCCCACAGGGGAACACTGAAGCTTTCTTT
TRBJ2-1	TRBD1	TRBV5-1	.	CASSPMDRGNEQFF	TGCGCCAGCAGCCCGATGGACAGGGGCAATGAGCAGTTCTTC
TRBJ2-1	.	TRBV7-2	.	CASSPPPLRSYNEQFF	TGTGCCAGCAGCCCCCCGCCTTTACGTTCCTACAATGAGCAGTTCTTC
TRBJ1-2	.	TRBV4-3	medium-sized	CASSSADGGAGYTF	TGCGCCAGCAGCTCTGCGGATGGTGGGGCTGGCTACACCTTC
TRBJ1-5	.	TRBV28	.	CASSLPPPNQPQHF	TGTGCCAGCAGTTTACCGCCCCCCAATCAGCCCCAGCATTTT
TRBJ1-5	TRBD1	TRBV27	.	CASSLSSHRGADQPQHF	TGTGCCAGCAGTTTATCTTCACACAGGGGAGCTGATCAGCCCCAGCATTTT
TRBJ2-7	TRBD1	TRBV7-2	.	CASSRQGPYEQYF	TGTGCCAGCAGCCGACAGGGGCCCTACGAGCAGTACTTC
TRBJ1-2	.	TRBV30	.	CAWSADRGGGYTF	TGTGCCTGGAGCGCGGACCGAGGGGGGGGCTACACCTTC
TRBJ1-1	.	TRBV30	.	CAWSGQGYKNTEAFF	TGTGCCTGGAGTGGGCAGGGATATAAGAACACTGAAGCTTTCTTT
TRBJ2-3	TRBD1	TRBV6-5	.	CASSPEARGPDTQYF	TGTGCCAGCTCCCCCGAAGCCAGGGGGCCTGATACGCAGTATTTT
TRBJ1-1	.	TRBV7-9	.	CASSFTVDTEAFF	TGTGCCAGCAGCTTCACAGTCGACACTGAAGCTTTCTTT
TRBJ1-2	.	TRBV9	once	CASSVSGTLYGYTF	TGTGCCAGCAGCGTGTCCGGGACCCTCTATGGCTACACCTTC
TRBJ1-3	.	TRBV5-5	.	CASSLATSGNTIYF	TGTGCCAGCAGCTTGGCCACTTCTGGAAACACCATATATTTT
TRBJ2-7	TRBD1	TRBV10-1	.	CASSEIQVQGVYEQYF	TGCGCCAGCAGTGAGATTCAGGTGCAGGGGGTCTACGAGCAGTACTTC
TRBJ2-2	TRBD2	TRBV7-9	.	CASSLVSGRAGELFF	TGTGCCAGCAGCTTGGTTAGCGGGAGGGCCGGGGAGCTGTTTTTT
TRBJ1-1	.	TRBV20-1	.	CSVVRNTEAFF	TGCAGTGTGGTACGGAACACTGAAGCTTTCTTT
TRBJ1-1	.	TRBV19	.	CASSPLIRGRANTEAFF	TGTGCCAGTAGTCCTCTCATTAGGGGCAGGGCCAACACTGAAGCTTTCTTT
TRBJ2-7	TRBD2	TRBV19	.	CASAEQLAGDEQYF	TGTGCCAGTGCTGAACAACTAGCGGGAGACGAGCAGTACTTC
TRBJ1-4	.	TRBV19	.	CASSSRAAGATNEKLFF	TGTGCCAGTAGTAGCCGGGCCGCAGGGGCAACTAATGAAAAACTGTTTTTT
TRBJ2-1	.	TRBV18	.	CASSPPSTKYNEQFF	TGTGCCAGCTCACCTCCGTCTACTAAGTACAATGAGCAGTTCTTC
TRBJ2-2	TRBD2	TRBV18	.	CASSPGGGTGELFF	TGTGCCAGCTCTCCGGGAGGAGGCACCGGGGAGCTGTTTTTT
TRBJ2-7	.	TRBV10-3	.	CAIGQAYEQYF	TGTGCCATCGGGCAGGCCTACGAGCAGTACTTC
TRBJ2-7	.	TRBV10-3	.	CAASHPSSYEQYF	TGTGCCGCATCCCATCCTAGCTCCTACGAGCAGTACTTC
TRBJ2-7	TRBD2	TRBV28	.	CASRLAGDLYEQYF	TGTGCCAGCAGGCTAGCGGGAGATCTATACGAGCAGTACTTC
TRBJ1-5	.	TRBV27	.	CASSLWGQPQHF	TGTGCCAGCAGTTTATGGGGCCAGCCCCAGCATTTT
TRBJ1-1	TRBD1	TRBV5-1	.	CASSLAGTGSTEAFF	TGCGCCAGCAGCTTGGCTGGGACAGGGAGCACTGAAGCTTTCTTT
TRBJ1-2	TRBD1	TRBV6-6	.	CASSTTRDRADGYTF	TGTGCCAGCAGCACAACTCGGGACAGGGCGGATGGCTACACCTTC
TRBJ2-1	TRBD2	TRBV25-1	.	CASSERLAGEAQQFF	TGTGCCAGCAGTGAACGGCTAGCGGGAGAAGCCCAGCAGTTCTTC
TRBJ2-6	.	TRBV7-8	.	CASSFISSGANVLTF	TGTGCCAGCAGTTTTATCAGCTCTGGGGCCAACGTCCTGACTTTC
TRBJ2-5	TRBD2	TRBV5-4	.	CASRRASGRGRETQYF	TGTGCCAGCAGACGAGCAAGCGGGAGGGGGAGGGAGACCCAGTACTTC
TRBJ2-7	TRBD2	TRBV14	.	CASSPTGTRRSYEQYF	TGTGCCAGCAGCCCAACTGGGACTAGACGTTCCTACGAGCAGTACTTC
TRBJ2-7	TRBD2	TRBV6-6	.	CASSSGLAGGEQYF	TGTGCCAGCAGTTCAGGACTAGCGGGAGGAGAGCAGTACTTC
TRBJ2-7	.	TRBV5-4	.	CASRDGTTATSRGEQYF	TGTGCCAGCAGGGATGGGACTACCGCTACTAGTAGGGGGGAGCAGTACTTC
TRBJ2-5	.	TRBV5-1	.	CASSFGQETQYF	TGCGCCAGCAGCTTTGGCCAAGAGACCCAGTACTTC
TRBJ2-1	.	TRBV11-2	.	CASSLVATGASGQFF	TGTGCCAGCAGCTTAGTGGCGACAGGAGCCTCGGGGCAGTTCTTC
TRBJ2-2	.	TRBV19	.	CATHGGSGHVSGELFF	TGTGCCACCCATGGGGGTTCTGGCCACGTGTCCGGGGAGCTGTTTTTT
TRBJ2-7	TRBD2	TRBV4-2	.	CASSQMRLGGGRANEQYF	TGTGCCAGCAGCCAGATGCGGCTTGGGGGCGGGAGGGCCAACGAGCAGTACTTC
TRBJ2-1	TRBD2	TRBV9	.	CASSARTSGGFSLYNEQFF	TGTGCCAGCAGCGCCCGGACTAGCGGCGGTTTCTCACTTTACAATGAGCAGTTCTTC
TRBJ1-5	.	TRBV19	.	CASTEEYSNQPQHF	TGTGCCAGTACGGAGGAATATAGCAATCAGCCCCAGCATTTT
TRBJ1-1	.	TRBV19	.	CASSSDRRQHPEAFF	TGTGCCAGTTCAAGCGACAGGAGACAGCACCCTGAAGCTTTCTTT